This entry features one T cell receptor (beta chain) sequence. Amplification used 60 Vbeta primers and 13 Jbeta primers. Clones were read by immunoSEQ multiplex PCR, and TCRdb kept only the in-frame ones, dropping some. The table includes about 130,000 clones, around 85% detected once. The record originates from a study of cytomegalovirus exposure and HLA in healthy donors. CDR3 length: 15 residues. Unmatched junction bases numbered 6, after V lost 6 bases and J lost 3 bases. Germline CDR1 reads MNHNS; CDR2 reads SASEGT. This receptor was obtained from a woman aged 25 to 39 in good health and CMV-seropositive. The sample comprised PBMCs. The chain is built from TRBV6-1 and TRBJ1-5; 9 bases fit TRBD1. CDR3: CASSLRTGVNQPQHF. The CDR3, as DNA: TGTGCCAGCAGCCTTCGGACAGGGGTCAATCAGCCCCAGCATTTT.